This T cell receptor (beta chain) was documented in a study of blood T cell repertoires in COVID-19. The overall study: Acute and convalescent COVID-19 samples came from the United States, Italy and Spain. In each case, the material was cDNA or gDNA derived from T cells, B-cell-depleted T cells, or PBMCs.

Authors' analysis steps: Estimates of nucleated cell counts were drawn from the amplification of reference gene primers. The method was immunoSEQ multiplex PCR; TCRdb's version includes in-frame clones alone and lacks a portion of them. V and J calls plus clone size are reproduced from that table; the DNA served to infer D and trimming. The sample holds fewer than 35,000 clones, 85% to 90% seen once. The CDR3 has 13 amino acids. V lost 1 base to trimming and J lost 8 bases, with 11 bases between them. CDR1 LGHNT and CDR2 FRNRAP come from the germline V gene. Sequenced: peripheral blood. The rearrangement joins TRBV12-5 to TRBJ1-2; perhaps TRBD1 as D (5 bases). The TCR was taken from a man between 65 and 85 years old with active COVID-19. DNA for the CDR3: TGTGCTAGTGGTTTGGCAGGGTACGGGGGCTACACCTTC. Protein: CASGLAGYGGYTF.